This T cell receptor (beta chain) emerged from a study of T cells after posttransplantation cyclophosphamide. Busulfan-fludarabine conditioning, marrow transplant, and cyclophosphamide on days +3 and +4 were administered. Assay: immunoSEQ multiplex PCR; the TCRdb copy retains only in-frame clones and omits some. The table includes about 6,500 clones, about 80% detected once. Of note for this clone: One end of the junction fails to match germline, which may point to a read error.

This CDR3 spans 14 amino acids. The germline gives CDR1 SGHRS, CDR2 YFSETQ. This TCR came from a female patient aged 50-59 years who received an allogeneic stem cell transplant from a related donor, was CMV-positive, and had no GVHD. Some T cells may be transferred from the graft donor. The specimen was CD8+ T cells sorted from PBMCs, collected approximately 190 weeks after allogeneic stem cell transplant with posttransplant cyclophosphamide. The chain has TRBV5-1 and TRBJ2-7, with TRBD2 as a possible D gene (5 bases). CDR3 bases: TGCGCCAGCGGCTTGGAGGCAGGTTCCTACGAGCAGTACTTC. It yields the protein CASGLEAGSYEQYF.